The 27 T cell receptor beta chains below all came from one sample that was sequenced in a study of T cell repertoires in cytomegalovirus infection. TCRdb reprocessed the reads via MiXCR and lists one record per CDR3 protein. The sample has approximately 910,000 distinct CDR3 sequences, less than 40% seen once; the top ten hold around 15%. Their antigens are not known. The material was cultured CD8+ T cells from PBMCs, obtained from culture after CMV antigen stimulation. Source of these receptors: a human donor in good health (CMV status not recorded). Some clones in this sample may be carry-over from other donors' samples.

This clonotype was seen more than once but under ten times. The V call is TRBV6-1, the J call TRBJ2-2; D perhaps matches TRBD2 (6 bases). The V and J ends lost 0 bases and 5 bases respectively, with 13 bases between them. In germline, CDR1 is MNHNS, CDR2 SASEGT. The CDR3 is 16 amino acids. CDR3 DNA: TGTGCCAGCAGTGAAGCCCCCGGGGGATTGACCGGGGAGCTGTTTTTT. Its protein is CASSEAPGGLTGELFF.

The chain joins TRBV7-8 to TRBJ2-5; 8 bases line up with TRBD2. Germline V gene data show CDR1 as SGHVS and CDR2 as FQNEAQ. V trimming: 1 base; J trimming: 0 bases; junction bases outside the gene matches: 22. The length of the CDR3 is 22 residues. The CDR3 loop reads CASSLGPEGAGGPRSYQETQYF. CDR3 nucleotide sequence: TGTGCCAGCAGCTTAGGCCCAGAAGGGGCGGGGGGACCACGATCGTACCAAGAGACCCAGTACTTC.

This clonotype was seen ten or more times. V and J are TRBV25-1 and TRBJ1-2; D call uncertain. V lost 3 bases and J lost 3, with 14 bases in between. Per germline, CDR1 MGHDK and CDR2 SYGVNS. The CDR3 contains 15 residues. CDR3 DNA sequence: TGTGCCAGCAGTGACTACAGACGAGGAGACTATGGCTACACCTTC. It encodes CASSDYRRGDYGYTF.

In this sample, this clonotype turned up a few times. V usage is TRBV18 and J usage is TRBJ2-5; D call uncertain. Germline CDR1 and CDR2: KGHSH and LQKENI. CDR3 length: 14 amino acids. The V end was cut by 3 bases, the J end by 1 base, with 9 bases between. The CDR3: CASSPPLSQETQYF. The CDR3 coding sequence is TGTGCCAGCTCACCCCCGCTGAGCCAAGAGACCCAGTACTTC.

This clonotype showed up many times. The chain joins TRBV12-3 or TRBV12-4 to TRBJ2-1; unclear D gene. V was shortened by 5 bases and J by 2 bases, with 10 bases between the two germline ends. The CDR3 is made up of 14 amino acids. The CDR3 reads CASSEAGTYNEQFF. The CDR3 nucleotides read TGTGCCAGCAGTGAGGCAGGAACCTACAATGAGCAGTTCTTC.

This clonotype was seen only once. The chain links TRBV4-1 to TRBJ2-3; the match to TRBD1 covers 8 bases. CDR1 is MGHRA, CDR2 YSYEKL, per germline. This CDR3 contains 16 residues. The V and J ends lost 5 bases and 0 bases, in that order; junction bases with no gene match: 7. The CDR3 nucleotides read TGCGCCAGCAGCTTGCGGACAGGGACTAGCACAGATACGCAGTATTTT. This gives the protein CASSLRTGTSTDTQYF.

The DNA for the CDR3 is TGTGCCAGCAGTTGGGGCGGGGGGACACCCCTCCTCGAGCAGTACTTC. As protein: CASSWGGGTPLLEQYF. The rearrangement links TRBV12-3 or TRBV12-4 to TRBJ2-7, with TRBD2 identical over 8 bases. The CDR3 contains 16 residues. V was pared by 4 bases and J by 6 bases, with 14 bases of the junction left unmatched.

This CDR3 is CASSEAPPDEQFF. CDR3 coding DNA: TGTGCCAGCAGTGAAGCGCCCCCGGATGAGCAGTTCTTC. This chain uses TRBV2 with TRBJ2-1; no reliable D call. Trimming cost V 0 bases and J 8 bases, with 8 bases left between them. The CDR3 loop spans 13 amino acids. From germline, CDR1 is SNHLY and CDR2 FYNNEI.

This rearrangement joins TRBV9 to TRBJ1-6; D call uncertain. V was cut by 3 bases and J by 13 bases, with 17 bases left in between. CDR3 length: 14 residues. CDR1 is SGDLS, CDR2 YYNGEE, per germline. In DNA, the CDR3 is TGTGCCAGCAGCGCCTCTCTAACATTGGATCCCCTCCACTTT. Translation: CASSASLTLDPLHF.

The rearrangement links TRBV7-6 to TRBJ2-1; possibly TRBD2 for D (7 bases). The CDR3 has 15 amino acids. The germline V gene encodes CDR1 SGHVS and CDR2 FNYEAQ. V lost 2 bases to trimming and J lost 7 bases, with 15 bases between them. Here the CDR3 DNA reads TGTGCCAGCAGCTTACAACGGGGGGCTGGTAATGAGCAGTTCTTC. Protein product: CASSLQRGAGNEQFF.

This chain's CDR3 is CASTHSLAGGREQFF. Here the CDR3 DNA reads TGTGCCAGCACCCACAGTCTAGCGGGGGGTCGGGAGCAGTTCTTC. The chain has TRBV6-5 and TRBJ2-1; the match to TRBD2 covers 11 bases. The J segment lost 10 bases and the V segment lost 7 bases, leaving 12 bases of the junction unmatched. Germline V CDR1 and CDR2: MNHEY, SVGAGI. CDR3 length: 15 residues.

This clonotype showed up just a few times. The chain joins TRBV28 to TRBJ2-7; 10 bases match TRBD2. The CDR3 loop spans 17 amino acids. CDR1 MDHEN and CDR2 SYDVKM come from the germline V gene. With 1 base clipped from V and 4 bases from J, the junction kept 10 bases outside the gene matches. The CDR3 coding sequence is TGTGCCAGCAGTTTATTCAGAGCGGGGGGGCGTACGTACGAGCAGTACGTC. This codes for CASSLFRAGGRTYEQYV.

This clonotype has ten or more counts. The chain joins TRBV7-2 to TRBJ1-5; 9 bases fit TRBD1. Germline loops: CDR1 SGHTA, CDR2 FQGNSA. V gave up 4 bases and J gave up 6 bases; unmatched junction bases: 7. This CDR3 is built from 15 residues. This CDR3 reads CASSSDRGIAQPQHF. CDR3 in DNA: TGTGCCAGCAGCTCGGACAGGGGTATTGCTCAGCCCCAGCATTTT.

V is TRBV2 and J is TRBJ1-1; 7 bases are a match to TRBD1. Germline values: CDR1 SNHLY, CDR2 FYNNEI. The CDR3 contains 13 residues. The J segment lost 7 bases and the V segment lost 6 bases, leaving 8 bases of the junction unmatched. The DNA for the CDR3 is TGTGCCAGCAGCGGACAGGAGGTTTATGAAGCTTTCTTT. It codes for CASSGQEVYEAFF. The entire variable domain, with the rest obtained from reference TRBV2 and TRBJ1-1, is as follows: EPEVTQTPSHQVTQMGQEVILRCVPISNHLYFYWYRQILGQKVEFLVSFYNNEISEKSEIFDDQFSVERPDGSNFTLKIRSTKLEDSAMYFCASSGQEVYEAFFGQGTRLTVV.

This clonotype has just a few counts. The rearrangement links TRBV12-3 or TRBV12-4 to TRBJ1-5; no clear D. CDR3 length: 15 amino acids. V was shortened by 3 bases and J by 5 bases, with 14 bases between the two germline ends. This chain's CDR3 is CASSFSGGPYQPQHF. The DNA for the CDR3 is TGTGCCAGCAGTTTCTCTGGAGGGCCATATCAGCCCCAGCATTTT.

This chain joins TRBV7-9 and TRBJ2-7; D might be TRBD1 or TRBD2, each matching 5 bases. The CDR3 loop spans 15 amino acids. Trimming stripped 4 bases from V and 5 bases from J, with 18 bases between. Germline V gene data show CDR1 as SEHNR and CDR2 as FQNEAQ (reference sequence). DNA of the CDR3: TGTGCCAGCAGCTCCGGCCAGGGACGGAGGAACGAGCAGTACTTC. It translates to CASSSGQGRRNEQYF.

This chain links TRBV7-9 with TRBJ2-3, with no clear D. Germline V CDR1 and CDR2: SEHNR, FQNEAQ (reference sequence). Trimming cost V 5 bases and J 0 bases, with 24 bases left between them. The CDR3 is 19 residues long. The CDR3 is CASSPPWTSRVLSTDTQYF. The CDR3 DNA is TGTGCCAGCAGCCCACCCTGGACCAGCCGGGTCCTTAGCACAGATACGCAGTATTTT.

The chain recombines TRBV6-4 with TRBJ2-3; 10 positions agree with TRBD2. From germline, CDR1 is MRHNA and CDR2 SNTAGT. With 3 bases clipped from V and 7 bases from J, the junction kept 7 bases outside the gene matches. This CDR3 region has 15 residues. The CDR3 DNA reads as TGTGCCAGCAGTGAAACAGCGGGGGGGTTGTATACGCAGTATTTT. Amino acid sequence: CASSETAGGLYTQYF.

J is TRBJ2-1 and V is TRBV12-5; a weak D match, TRBD1 (6 bases). Per the germline V gene, CDR1 is LGHNT and CDR2 is FRNRAP. The CDR3 totals 14 residues. V lost 1 base and J 4 bases, leaving 8 bases between the germline ends. The CDR3 nucleotides read TGTGCTAGTGGTTTGGGGACAGTATACAATGAGCAGTTCTTC. It encodes CASGLGTVYNEQFF.

This clonotype was counted a few times. The gene calls are TRBV6-1 and TRBJ1-6, with no clear D. This CDR3 comprises 13 residues. CDR1 is MNHNS and CDR2 is SASEGT in the germline V gene. V lost 7 bases, J lost 7 bases, and 11 bases lay in between. This CDR3 is CASTPGGNSPLHF. The CDR3, as DNA: TGTGCCAGCACTCCAGGAGGGAATTCACCCCTCCACTTT.

This clonotype was recorded a few times. This chain uses TRBV5-4 with TRBJ2-1, with TRBD2 matching 10 bases. The J segment lost 0 bases and the V segment lost 4 bases, leaving 4 bases of the junction unmatched. This CDR3 has 16 residues. Looked up from germline, CDR1 is SGHNT and CDR2 is YYREEE (reference sequence). CDR3 coding DNA: TGTGCCAGCAGCGGACTAGCGGCCCCCTCCTACAATGAGCAGTTCTTC. Amino acid sequence: CASSGLAAPSYNEQFF.

This rearrangement joins TRBV29-1 to TRBJ1-1; unclear D gene. Germline V CDR1 and CDR2: SQVTM, ANQGSEA. The CDR3 is 13 amino acids. Trimming took off 5 bases at V and 0 bases at J, with 10 bases between the two ends. CDR3 protein: CSVRLGMNTEAFF. As DNA, the CDR3 is TGCAGCGTTCGGTTGGGTATGAACACTGAAGCTTTCTTT. Together with reference TRBV29-1 and TRBJ1-1, the CDR3 gives the full variable domain: SAVISQKPSRDICQRGTSLTIQCQVDSQVTMMFWYRQQPGQSLTLIATANQGSEATYESGFVIDKFPISRPNLTFSTLTVSNMSPEDSSIYLCSVRLGMNTEAFFGQGTRLTVV.

This clonotype was found a few times. The V and J genes are TRBV20-1 and TRBJ2-1, with D possibly matching TRBD2 (6 bases). Germline assignment: CDR1 DFQATT and CDR2 SNEGSKA (reference sequence). Trimming stripped 5 bases from V and 7 bases from J, with 12 bases between. The CDR3 contains 12 residues. CDR3 DNA: TGCAGTGCTTGGGGGGTGGGGAATGAGCAGTTCTTC. It specifies CSAWGVGNEQFF.

Here the CDR3 reads CASSFGGFNEAFF. The CDR3 bases are TGTGCCAGCAGTTTCGGGGGATTTAATGAAGCTTTCTTT. The chain combines TRBV6-5 with TRBJ1-1, with D tentatively TRBD1 (5 bases). Trimming removed 4 bases at V and 7 bases at J, with 13 bases between. The germline CDR1 and CDR2 sequences are MNHEY and SVGAGI. This CDR3 contains 13 residues.

The chain employs TRBV13 and TRBJ2-1; TRBD2 aligns across 10 bases. J lost 9 bases, V lost 5 bases, and 13 bases had no gene match. The CDR3 consists of 16 residues. Germline V gene lookup returns CDR1 PRHDT and CDR2 FYEKMQ (reference sequence). This CDR3 reads CASSGHSGGPEVEQFF. The DNA for the CDR3 is TGTGCCAGCAGCGGGCATAGCGGGGGGCCAGAGGTTGAGCAGTTCTTC.

The CDR3 DNA is TGTGCCAGCAGACCCACTCAATACAATGAGCAGTTCTTC. It is translated as CASRPTQYNEQFF. V and J are TRBV14 and TRBJ2-1; no clear D gene. With 6 bases removed from V and 4 bases from J, the gap between germline ends came to 10 bases. The CDR3 extends over 13 amino acids. The germline CDR1 and CDR2 sequences are SGHDN and FVKESK.

The sample holds a few counts of this clonotype. The chain couples TRBV10-3 to TRBJ2-4, with 10 positions matching TRBD1. This CDR3 has 14 amino acids. V dropped 3 bases and J dropped 14; count of bases not matched to a gene: 10. The germline V gene encodes CDR1 ENHRY and CDR2 SYGVKD. CDR3 nucleotide sequence: TGTGCCATCAGTGAAGGGACAGGGGACGCTGAGGAGTACTTC. Its protein is CAISEGTGDAEEYF.